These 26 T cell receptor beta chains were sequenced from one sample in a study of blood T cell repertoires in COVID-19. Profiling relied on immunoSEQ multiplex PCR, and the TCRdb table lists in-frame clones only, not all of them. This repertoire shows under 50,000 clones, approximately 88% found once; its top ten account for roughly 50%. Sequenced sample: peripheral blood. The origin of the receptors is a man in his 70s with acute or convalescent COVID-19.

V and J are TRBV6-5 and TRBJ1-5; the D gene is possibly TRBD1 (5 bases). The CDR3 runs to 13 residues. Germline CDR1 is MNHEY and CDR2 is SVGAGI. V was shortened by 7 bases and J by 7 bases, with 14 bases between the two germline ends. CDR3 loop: CASTQTRVQPQHF. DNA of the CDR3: TGTGCCAGCACCCAAACCAGGGTCCAGCCCCAGCATTTT.

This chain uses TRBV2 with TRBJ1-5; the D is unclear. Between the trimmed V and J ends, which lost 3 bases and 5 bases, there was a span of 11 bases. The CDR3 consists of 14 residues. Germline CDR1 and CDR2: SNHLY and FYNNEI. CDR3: CASSESGPDQPQHF. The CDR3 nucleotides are TGTGCCAGCAGTGAGAGCGGCCCCGATCAGCCCCAGCATTTT.

The CDR3 bases are TGTGCCAGCAGCCGGGCCTTGACTACGACCACCGGGGAGCTGTTTTTT. Its translation: CASSRALTTTTGELFF. V usage is TRBV11-2 and J usage is TRBJ2-2; D possibly corresponds to TRBD2 (5 bases). The V gene lost 5 bases and the J gene lost 4 bases, with 17 bases spanning the gap. The germline CDR1 and CDR2 sequences are SGHAT and FQNNGV. CDR3 size: 16 residues.

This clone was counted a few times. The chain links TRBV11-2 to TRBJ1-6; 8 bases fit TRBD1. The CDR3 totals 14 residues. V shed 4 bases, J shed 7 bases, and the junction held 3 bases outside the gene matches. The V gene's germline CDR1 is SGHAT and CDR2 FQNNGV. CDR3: CASSSRQGNSPLHF. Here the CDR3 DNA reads TGTGCCAGCAGCTCCAGACAGGGGAATTCACCCCTCCACTTT.

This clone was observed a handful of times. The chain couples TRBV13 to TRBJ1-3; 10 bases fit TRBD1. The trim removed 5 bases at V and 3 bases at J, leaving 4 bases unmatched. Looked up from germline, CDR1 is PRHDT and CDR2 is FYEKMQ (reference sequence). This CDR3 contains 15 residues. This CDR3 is CASSLGQGLGNTIYF. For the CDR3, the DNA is TGTGCCAGCAGCCTGGGACAGGGGCTTGGAAACACCATATATTTT.

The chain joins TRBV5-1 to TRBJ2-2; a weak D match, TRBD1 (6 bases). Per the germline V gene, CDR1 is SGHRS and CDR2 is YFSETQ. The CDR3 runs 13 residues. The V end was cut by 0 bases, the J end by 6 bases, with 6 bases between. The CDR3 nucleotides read TGCGCCAGCAGCTTGGAGGGGGCCGGGGAGCTGTTTTTT. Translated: CASSLEGAGELFF.

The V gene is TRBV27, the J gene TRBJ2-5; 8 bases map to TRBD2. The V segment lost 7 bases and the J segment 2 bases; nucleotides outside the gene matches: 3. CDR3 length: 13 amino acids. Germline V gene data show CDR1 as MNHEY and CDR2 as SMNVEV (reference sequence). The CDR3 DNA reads TGTGCCAGCAAATTAGCGGGGCAAGAGACCCAGTACTTC. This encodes CASKLAGQETQYF.

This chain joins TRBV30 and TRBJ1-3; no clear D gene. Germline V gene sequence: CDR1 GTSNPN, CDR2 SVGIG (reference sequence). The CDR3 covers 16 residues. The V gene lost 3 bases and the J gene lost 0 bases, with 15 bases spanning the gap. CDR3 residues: CAWRDPPGNSGNTIYF. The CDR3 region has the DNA TGTGCCTGGAGGGACCCCCCGGGGAACTCTGGAAACACCATATATTTT.

CDR3 nucleotide sequence: TGTGCCAGCAGCCCCGGTCTTGGGGGTGGAGGGACTGAAGCTTTCTTT. This encodes CASSPGLGGGGTEAFF. The genes are TRBV7-3 and TRBJ1-1, with D perhaps matching TRBD1 (5 bases). The CDR3 consists of 16 residues. The germline V gene has CDR1 SGHTA and CDR2 FQGTGA. The germline V and J ends were trimmed by 5 bases and 5 bases, with 21 bases remaining between them.

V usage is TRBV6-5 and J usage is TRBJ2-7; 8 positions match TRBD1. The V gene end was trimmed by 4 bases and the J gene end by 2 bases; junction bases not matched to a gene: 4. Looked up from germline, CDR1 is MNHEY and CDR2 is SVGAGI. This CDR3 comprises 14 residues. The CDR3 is CASSLQGDAYEQYF. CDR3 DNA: TGTGCCAGCAGTTTACAGGGGGACGCCTACGAGCAGTACTTC.

The CDR3 sequence is CASSQRGTVSNQPQHF. The CDR3 DNA follows: TGTGCCAGCAGCCAGAGGGGGACAGTTAGCAATCAGCCCCAGCATTTT. The gene calls are TRBV14 and TRBJ1-5, with 7 nucleotides matching TRBD1. The germline CDR1 and CDR2 sequences are SGHDN and FVKESK. This CDR3 has 16 amino acids. Unmatched junction bases numbered 5, after V lost 3 bases and J lost 0 bases.

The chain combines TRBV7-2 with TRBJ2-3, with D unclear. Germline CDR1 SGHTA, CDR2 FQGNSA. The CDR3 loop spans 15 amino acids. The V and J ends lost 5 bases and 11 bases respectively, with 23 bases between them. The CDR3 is CASSPRTTASPQQYF. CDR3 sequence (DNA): TGTGCCAGCAGCCCACGAACTACGGCTTCCCCCCAGCAGTATTTT. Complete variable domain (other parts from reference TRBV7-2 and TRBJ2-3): GAGVSQSPSNKVTEKGKDVELRCDPISGHTALYWYRQSLGQGLEFLIYFQGNSAPDKSGLPSDRFSAERTGGSVSTLTIQRTQQEDSAVYLCASSPRTTASPQQYFGPGTRLTVL.

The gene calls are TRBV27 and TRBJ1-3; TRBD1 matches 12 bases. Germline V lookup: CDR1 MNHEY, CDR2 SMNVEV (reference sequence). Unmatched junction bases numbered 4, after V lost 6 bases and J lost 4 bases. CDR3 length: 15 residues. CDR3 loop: CASSLGTGGGNTIYF. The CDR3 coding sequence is TGTGCCAGCAGCTTAGGGACAGGGGGCGGAAACACCATATATTTT.

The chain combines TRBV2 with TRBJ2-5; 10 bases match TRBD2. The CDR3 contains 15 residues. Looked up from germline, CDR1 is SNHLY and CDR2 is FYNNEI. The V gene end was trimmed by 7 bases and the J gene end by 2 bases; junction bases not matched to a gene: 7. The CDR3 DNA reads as TGTGCCAGCAAAGCTCAAGCGGGAGGGCAAGAGACCCAGTACTTC. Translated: CASKAQAGGQETQYF.

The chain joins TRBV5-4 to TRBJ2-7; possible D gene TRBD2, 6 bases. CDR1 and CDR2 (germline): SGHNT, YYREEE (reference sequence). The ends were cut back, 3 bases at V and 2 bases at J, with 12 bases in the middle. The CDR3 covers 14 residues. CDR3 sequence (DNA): TGTGCCAGCAGCTCGGGACTGTCCACCTACGAGCAGTACTTC. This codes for CASSSGLSTYEQYF.

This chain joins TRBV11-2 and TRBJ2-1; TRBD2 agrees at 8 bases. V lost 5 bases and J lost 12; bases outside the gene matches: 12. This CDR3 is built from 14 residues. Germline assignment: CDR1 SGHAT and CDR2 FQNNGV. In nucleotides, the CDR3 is TGTGCCAGCAGCCCGGGGGCGGGGGGCCGGGGGCAGTTCTTC. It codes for CASSPGAGGRGQFF.

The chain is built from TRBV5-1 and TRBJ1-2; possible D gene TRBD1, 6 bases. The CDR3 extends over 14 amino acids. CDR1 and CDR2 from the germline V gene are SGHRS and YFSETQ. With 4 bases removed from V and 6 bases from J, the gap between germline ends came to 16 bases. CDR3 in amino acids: CASSGLQGGNGYTF. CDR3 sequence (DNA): TGCGCCAGCAGCGGTTTACAGGGAGGGAATGGCTACACCTTC.

The CDR3 region has the DNA TGTGCCAGCAGCTCCGGGGCTAGCGGAAACACCGGGGAGCTGTTTTTT. This translates into CASSSGASGNTGELFF. The rearrangement uses TRBV7-9 and TRBJ2-2, with 7 bases identical to TRBD2. The CDR3 has 16 amino acids. Germline V gives CDR1 SEHNR, CDR2 FQNEAQ (reference sequence). V trimming: 4 bases; J trimming: 2 bases; junction bases outside the gene matches: 7.

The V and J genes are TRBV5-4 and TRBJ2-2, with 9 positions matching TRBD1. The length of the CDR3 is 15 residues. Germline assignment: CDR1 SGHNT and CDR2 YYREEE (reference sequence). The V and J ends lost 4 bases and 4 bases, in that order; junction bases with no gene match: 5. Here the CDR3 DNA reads TGTGCCAGCAGCGGGGGACAGGGCATCACCGGGGAGCTGTTTTTT. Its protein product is CASSGGQGITGELFF.

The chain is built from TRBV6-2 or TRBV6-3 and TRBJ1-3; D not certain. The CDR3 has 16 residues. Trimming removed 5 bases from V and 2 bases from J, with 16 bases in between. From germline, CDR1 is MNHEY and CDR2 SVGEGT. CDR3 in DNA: TGTGCCAGCAGTCCACGTCGACACTTACCTGGAAACACCATATATTTT. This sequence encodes CASSPRRHLPGNTIYF.

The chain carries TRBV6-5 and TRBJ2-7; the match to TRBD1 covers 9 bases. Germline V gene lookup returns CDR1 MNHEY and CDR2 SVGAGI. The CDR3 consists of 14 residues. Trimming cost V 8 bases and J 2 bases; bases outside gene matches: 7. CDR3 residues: CASGGTGLAYEQYF. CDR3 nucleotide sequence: TGTGCCAGCGGGGGGACAGGGTTGGCCTACGAGCAGTACTTC.

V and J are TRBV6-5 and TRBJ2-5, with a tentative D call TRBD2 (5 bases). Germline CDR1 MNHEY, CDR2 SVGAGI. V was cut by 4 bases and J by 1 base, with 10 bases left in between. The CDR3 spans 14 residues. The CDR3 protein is CASSFPGSQETQYF. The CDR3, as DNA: TGTGCCAGCAGTTTTCCGGGATCCCAAGAGACCCAGTACTTC.

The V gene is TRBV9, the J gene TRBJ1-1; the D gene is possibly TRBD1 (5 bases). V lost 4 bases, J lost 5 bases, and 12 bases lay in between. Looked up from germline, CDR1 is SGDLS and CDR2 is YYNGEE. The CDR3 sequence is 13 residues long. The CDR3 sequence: CASSQQDHTEAFF. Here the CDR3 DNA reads TGTGCCAGCAGCCAACAGGATCATACTGAAGCTTTCTTT.

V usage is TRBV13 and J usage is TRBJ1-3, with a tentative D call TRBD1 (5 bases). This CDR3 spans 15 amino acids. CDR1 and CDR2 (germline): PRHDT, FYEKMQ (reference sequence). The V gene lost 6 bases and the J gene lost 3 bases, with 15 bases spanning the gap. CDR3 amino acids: CASRFQGNRGNTIYF. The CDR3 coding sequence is TGTGCCAGCAGATTCCAGGGAAACCGTGGAAACACCATATATTTT.

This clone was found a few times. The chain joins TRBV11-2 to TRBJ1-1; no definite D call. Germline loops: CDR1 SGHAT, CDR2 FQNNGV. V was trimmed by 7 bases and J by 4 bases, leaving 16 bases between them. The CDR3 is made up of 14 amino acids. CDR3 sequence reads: CASNVGSSTTEAFF. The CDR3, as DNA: TGTGCCAGCAACGTAGGGAGTTCGACCACTGAAGCTTTCTTT. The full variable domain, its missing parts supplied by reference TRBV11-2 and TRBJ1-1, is EAGVAQSPRYKIIEKRQSVAFWCNPISGHATLYWYQQILGQGPKLLIQFQNNGVVDDSQLPKDRFSAERLKGVDSTLKIQPAKLEDSAVYLCASNVGSSTTEAFFGQGTRLTVV.

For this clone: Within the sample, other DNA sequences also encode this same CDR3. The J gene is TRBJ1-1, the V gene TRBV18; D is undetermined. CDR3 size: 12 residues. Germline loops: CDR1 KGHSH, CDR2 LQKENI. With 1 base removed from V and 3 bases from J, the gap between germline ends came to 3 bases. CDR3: CASSPRDTEAFF. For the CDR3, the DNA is TGTGCCAGCTCACCACGAGACACTGAAGCTTTCTTT.